The 3 T cell receptor beta chains below come from one sample, sequenced in a study of T cell repertoires in cytomegalovirus infection. No antigen has been assigned to these receptors. Each CDR3 protein is one row after TCRdb ran MiXCR on the reads. The data contain about 830,000 distinct CDR3 sequences, 32% of them singletons. The source was cultured CD8+ T cells from PBMCs, collected from culture after CMV antigen stimulation. The receptors here all came from a human donor in good health (CMV status not recorded). Some clones in this sample may be carry-over from other donors' samples.

The chain is built from TRBV27 and TRBJ1-1, with a possible D match to TRBD1 (6 bases). The V gene lost 5 bases and the J gene lost 6 bases, with 19 bases spanning the gap. Germline lookup yields CDR1 MNHEY and CDR2 SMNVEV (reference sequence). The CDR3 contains 15 residues. The CDR3 DNA reads as TGTGCCAGCAGTCTCATCGGGGGGCGGCGGGCTGAAGCTTTCTTT. This translates into CASSLIGGRRAEAFF.

This clonotype was picked up a small number of times. V usage is TRBV12-3 or TRBV12-4 and J usage is TRBJ1-2; 7 nucleotides align to TRBD1. Losses at the gene ends were 4 bases for V and 4 bases for J; bases not matched to a gene: 6. The CDR3 extends over 14 amino acids. The DNA of the CDR3 is TGTGCCAGCAGTTCCGACAGGGAGGCCTATGGCTACACCTTC. Amino acids: CASSSDREAYGYTF.

This clonotype was recorded at least ten times. V usage is TRBV7-2 and J usage is TRBJ2-2; D call uncertain. CDR1 SGHTA and CDR2 FQGNSA come from the germline V gene. This CDR3 spans 15 amino acids. The ends were cut back, 1 base at V and 1 base at J, with 7 bases in the middle. As DNA, the CDR3 is TGTGCCAGCAGCTTAGGGGCCCAGAACACCGGGGAGCTGTTTTTT. Protein sequence: CASSLGAQNTGELFF.